The 14 T cell receptor beta chains reported below all come from one sample, sequenced in a study of identical twins. TCRdb re-called the 5' RACE reads through MiXCR, storing one row per CDR3 protein. The table lists a few hundred thousand distinct CDR3 sequences, around 9.7% of them singletons. Sequencing was performed on naive T cells sorted from blood. The receptors were gathered from a woman aged 45 to 65 in good health.

This clonotype has a handful of counts. The chain has TRBV9 and TRBJ1-1; D not resolved. This CDR3 is 12 amino acids long. Germline CDR1 SGDLS, CDR2 YYNGEE. Trimming took 3 bases from V and 6 from J, leaving 9 bases between them. The CDR3 protein is CASSENTAEAFF. In nucleotides, the CDR3 is TGTGCCAGCAGCGAGAATACCGCTGAAGCTTTCTTT.

The sample holds many counts of this clonotype. This chain links TRBV27 with TRBJ2-1, with unresolved D. The CDR3 is made up of 13 amino acids. Germline V gene sequence: CDR1 MNHEY, CDR2 SMNVEV (reference sequence). V lost 6 bases and J lost 7, with 13 bases in between. This CDR3 is CASRIQVKNEQFF. CDR3 coding DNA: TGTGCCAGCAGAATCCAGGTGAAAAATGAGCAGTTCTTC.

The chain uses TRBV5-5 and TRBJ1-2; 7 nucleotides line up with TRBD1. The CDR3 spans 15 residues. Looked up from germline, CDR1 is SGHKS and CDR2 is YYEKEE (reference sequence). The V segment lost 0 bases and the J segment 4 bases; nucleotides outside the gene matches: 6. The CDR3: CASSLEIGTAYGYTF. Here the CDR3 DNA reads TGTGCCAGCAGCTTGGAAATCGGGACAGCCTATGGCTACACCTTC.

This clonotype was detected many times. V is TRBV27 and J is TRBJ2-7, with 10 bases identical to TRBD2. This CDR3 spans 15 amino acids. Trimming removed 2 bases from V and 6 bases from J; junction bases left unmatched: 7. The germline CDR1 and CDR2 sequences are MNHEY and SMNVEV (reference sequence). The chain's CDR3 is CASSLKAGGFREQYV. The CDR3 coding sequence is TGTGCCAGCAGTTTAAAAGCGGGAGGGTTTCGCGAGCAGTACGTC.

This clonotype showed up many times. CDR3 bases: TGCAGCGTAGCCGGGACAGGGGCCGGGGAGCTGTTTTTT. It encodes CSVAGTGAGELFF. The chain carries TRBV29-1 and TRBJ2-2, with 10 bases that match TRBD1. The trim removed 6 bases at V and 6 bases at J, leaving 4 bases unmatched. The CDR3 has 13 amino acids. In germline, CDR1 is SQVTM, CDR2 ANQGSEA.

As DNA, the CDR3 is TGCAGTGCTAAGAAGGGTGCGGTCGAGCAGTACTTC. As protein: CSAKKGAVEQYF. This chain connects TRBV20-1 to TRBJ2-7, with D uncertain. V dropped 4 bases and J dropped 6 bases, with 13 bases sitting between them. CDR1 is DFQATT, CDR2 SNEGSKA, per germline (reference sequence). The CDR3 contains 12 residues.

This clonotype came up a few times. The genes are TRBV5-1 and TRBJ1-1; 7 bases agree with TRBD1. Germline CDR1 SGHRS, CDR2 YFSETQ. Trimming cost V 0 bases and J 3 bases; bases outside gene matches: 5. The CDR3 consists of 15 residues. CDR3 coding DNA: TGCGCCAGCAGCTTGGACGGGGACAGAGACACTGAAGCTTTCTTT. Translation: CASSLDGDRDTEAFF. Supplemented by reference TRBV5-1 and TRBJ1-1, the full variable domain reads KAGVTQTPRYLIKTRGQQVTLSCSPISGHRSVSWYQQTPGQGLQFLFEYFSETQRNKGNFPGRFSGRQFSNSRSEMNVSTLELGDSALYLCASSLDGDRDTEAFFGQGTRLTVV.

The CDR3 nucleotides are TGTGCCATCAGTGAACAGGCGGAAGAGACCCAGTACTTC. Protein sequence: CAISEQAEETQYF. The chain combines TRBV10-3 with TRBJ2-5; TRBD1 is a possible D gene (5 bases). In germline, CDR1 is ENHRY, CDR2 SYGVKD. The CDR3 loop spans 13 amino acids. Trimming took 3 bases from V and 3 from J, leaving 8 bases between them.

The J gene is TRBJ2-7, the V gene TRBV7-8, with 7 bases identical to TRBD2. The germline V gene encodes CDR1 SGHVS and CDR2 FQNEAQ. There are 16 residues in the CDR3. V dropped 5 bases and J dropped 0; count of bases not matched to a gene: 10. CDR3 sequence: CASSRGLAESSYEQYF. The CDR3 nucleotides are TGTGCCAGCAGCCGTGGGCTAGCGGAGAGCTCCTACGAGCAGTACTTC.

The V call is TRBV28, the J call TRBJ1-6, with 8 bases aligning to TRBD1. V trimming: 6 bases; J trimming: 10 bases; junction bases outside the gene matches: 5. The CDR3 totals 13 residues. Looked up from germline, CDR1 is MDHEN and CDR2 is SYDVKM. This chain's CDR3 is CASSTGGYSPLHF. The CDR3 DNA is TGTGCCAGCAGCACAGGGGGATACTCACCCCTCCACTTT.

The V call is TRBV7-8, the J call TRBJ2-5; D is ambiguous. Germline lookup yields CDR1 SGHVS and CDR2 FQNEAQ. Trimming cost V 1 base and J 2 bases, with 8 bases left between them. The CDR3 covers 14 residues. The CDR3, as DNA: TGTGCCAGCAGCTTAGGTCCGGTTCAAGAGACCCAGTACTTC. Translating gives CASSLGPVQETQYF.

The chain is built from TRBV24-1 and TRBJ2-5; the D gene is possibly TRBD1 (5 bases). V gave up 9 bases and J gave up 5 bases, with 15 bases separating them. The CDR3 has 13 residues. Germline V gene lookup returns CDR1 KGHDR and CDR2 SFDVKD. CDR3 DNA sequence: TGTGCCACCTCGCTGGGGCTGGGGGAGACCCAGTACTTC. Translation gives CATSLGLGETQYF.

At least ten counts were recorded for this clonotype. V gene TRBV5-1 combines with J gene TRBJ2-2, with TRBD1 identical over 9 bases. Germline V gene sequence: CDR1 SGHRS, CDR2 YFSETQ. The CDR3 is made up of 15 amino acids. V shed 2 bases and J 3 bases; nucleotides not matched to a gene: 2. The CDR3 nucleotides are TGCGCCAGCAGCTTCGGACAGGGGCACACCGGGGAGCTGTTTTTT. It codes for CASSFGQGHTGELFF.

Ten or more counts support this clonotype. The chain links TRBV12-3 or TRBV12-4 to TRBJ1-3; D may be TRBD1 (6 bases). Trimming took 3 bases from V and 2 from J, leaving 8 bases between them. This CDR3 has 14 residues. The CDR3 DNA reads as TGTGCCAGCAGTTTTGGGGGCCCTGGAAACACCATATATTTT. Protein sequence: CASSFGGPGNTIYF.